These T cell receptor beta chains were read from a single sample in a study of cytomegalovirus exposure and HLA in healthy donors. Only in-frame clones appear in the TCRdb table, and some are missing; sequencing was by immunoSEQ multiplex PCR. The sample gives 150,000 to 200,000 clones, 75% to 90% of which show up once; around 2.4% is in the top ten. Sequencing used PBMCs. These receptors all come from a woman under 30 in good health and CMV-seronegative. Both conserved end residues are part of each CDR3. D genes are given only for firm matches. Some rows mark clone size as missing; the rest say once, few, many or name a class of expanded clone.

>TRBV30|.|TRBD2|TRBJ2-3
TGTGCCTGGAGTTTGACGGGGGGGACAGATACGCAGTATTTT
CAWSLTGGTDTQYF
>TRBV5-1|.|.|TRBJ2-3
TGCGCCAGCAGCCACAGGGATACGCAGTATTTT
CASSHRDTQYF
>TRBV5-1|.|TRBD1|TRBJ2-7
TGCGCCAGCAGCCCGGGACAGGGGTTGATCGAGCAGTACTTC
CASSPGQGLIEQYF
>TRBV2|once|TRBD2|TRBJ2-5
TGTGCCAGCAGGGTAGCGGGGGCACCTTTCCAAGAGACCCAGTACTTC
CASRVAGAPFQETQYF
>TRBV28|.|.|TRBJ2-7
TGTGCCACCCACGCCTTTAACGAGCAGTACTTC
CATHAFNEQYF
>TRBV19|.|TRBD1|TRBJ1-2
TGTGCCAGTAGTATCGGCAGGGGGGACTATGGCTACACCTTC
CASSIGRGDYGYTF
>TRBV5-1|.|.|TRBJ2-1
TGCGCCACCAGGGACTCCCCGCTTTACAATGAGCAGTTCTTC
CATRDSPLYNEQFF
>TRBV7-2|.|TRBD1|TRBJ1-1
TGTGCCAGCGGACAGACAGGGGGAAACACTGAAGCTTTCTTT
CASGQTGGNTEAFF
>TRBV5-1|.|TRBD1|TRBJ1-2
TGCGCCAGCAGCGCCGACAGGGGGCAGGCTTCTGGCTACACCTTC
CASSADRGQASGYTF
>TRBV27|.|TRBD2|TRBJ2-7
TGTGCCAGCAGTTCACCCCGGGGAGGGGTCTTGAACGAGCAGTACTTC
CASSSPRGGVLNEQYF
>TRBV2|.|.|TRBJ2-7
TGTGCCAGCAGACCGGGACTTCAAGTCTACGAGCAGTACTTC
CASRPGLQVYEQYF
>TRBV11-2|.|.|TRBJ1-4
TGTGCCAGCAGCTTAAGTCGGGGTGAAAAACTGTTTTTT
CASSLSRGEKLFF
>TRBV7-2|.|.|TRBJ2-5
TGTGCCAGCAGCCCCCTGGGGGGTGGGCAAGAGACCCAGTACTTC
CASSPLGGGQETQYF
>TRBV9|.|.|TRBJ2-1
TGTGCCAGCAGCCGGGACAATGAGCAGTTCTTC
CASSRDNEQFF
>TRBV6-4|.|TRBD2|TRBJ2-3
TGTGCCAGCAGTGTAAGCGGGGGTAGCACAGATACGCAGTATTTT
CASSVSGGSTDTQYF
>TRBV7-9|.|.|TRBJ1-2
TGTGCCAGCAGTCCGTCTAGCTTGGGCAGGATTAACTATGGCTACACCTTC
CASSPSSLGRINYGYTF
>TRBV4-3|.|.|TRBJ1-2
TGCGCCAGCAGCCAATTAGAAGGGGAAGTCTATGGCTACACCTTC
CASSQLEGEVYGYTF
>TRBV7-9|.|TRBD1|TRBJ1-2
TGTGCCAGCAGCCCGGGACAGAGCTATGGCTACACCTTC
CASSPGQSYGYTF
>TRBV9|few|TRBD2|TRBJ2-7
TGTGCCAGCAGTACTAGCGGGAGGGTCCACGAGCAGTACTTC
CASSTSGRVHEQYF
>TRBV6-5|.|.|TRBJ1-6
TGTGCCAGCAGTTACTCGACGGGTGTGGAGTCACCCCTCCACTTT
CASSYSTGVESPLHF
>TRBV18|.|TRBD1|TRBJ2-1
TGTGCCAGCTCGGGACAGAGGGCAAAGAATGAGCAGTTCTTC
CASSGQRAKNEQFF
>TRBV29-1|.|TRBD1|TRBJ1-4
TGCAGCGTCCTAAAACAGGGGAAGTTTGGGGAAAAACTGTTTTTT
CSVLKQGKFGEKLFF
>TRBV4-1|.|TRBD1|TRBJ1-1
TGCGCCAGCAGCCAAGAAGGGACAGGGGTGCCTGAAGCTTTCTTT
CASSQEGTGVPEAFF
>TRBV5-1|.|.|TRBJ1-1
TGCGCCAGCAGCCAAGGACACTCGAACACTGAAGCTTTCTTT
CASSQGHSNTEAFF
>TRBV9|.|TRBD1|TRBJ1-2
TGTGCCAGCAGCGTAGAACAGGGGAATGACTACACCTTC
CASSVEQGNDYTF
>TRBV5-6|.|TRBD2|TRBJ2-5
TGTGCCAGCAGCTTGAAGGGGAGGGGAGTTGAGACCCAGTACTTC
CASSLKGRGVETQYF
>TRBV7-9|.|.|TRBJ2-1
TGTGCCAGCAGCTTAGACCGGACAGTCGAGCAGTTCTTC
CASSLDRTVEQFF
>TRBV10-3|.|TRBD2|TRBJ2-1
TGTGCCATCACTCAAGAGCGGGGGGGAGACAATGAGCAGTTCTTC
CAITQERGGDNEQFF
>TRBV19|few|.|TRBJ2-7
TGTGCCAGTAGTATGGGGTGGCGCCAGGGTAAGCAGTACTTC
CASSMGWRQGKQYF
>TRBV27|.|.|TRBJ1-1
TGTGCCAGTAAAATCCCGGGATTGAACACTGAAGCTTTCTTT
CASKIPGLNTEAFF
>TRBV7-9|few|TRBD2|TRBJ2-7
TGTGCCAGCCGCCGGGGGGACTCGACCTTCTACGAGCAGTACTTC
CASRRGDSTFYEQYF
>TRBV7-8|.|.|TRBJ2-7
TGTGCCAGCAGCTTACGACAGTTCTACGAGCAGTACTTC
CASSLRQFYEQYF